This T cell receptor beta chain stems from a study of graft-versus-host responses after intestinal transplantation. Study-level background: Transplants given to recipients were multivisceral, liver-intestinal, or isolated intestinal.

As regards this clone: What it binds is unknown.

Here immunoSEQ multiplex PCR was the method, and the copy in TCRdb shows in-frame clones only, minus some. This table has tens of thousands of clones, roughly 91% appearing once. The trim removed 5 bases at V and 5 bases at J, leaving 7 bases unmatched. Germline lookup yields CDR1 MNHEY and CDR2 SMNVEV (reference sequence). The CDR3 spans 14 residues. The gene calls are TRBV27 and TRBJ1-2; TRBD1 matches at 8 bases. This receptor was identified in a human donor who received an intestinal transplant. The sequencing here drew on unstimulated CD8+ T cells sorted from spleen or lymph node cells, taken before intestinal transplant. Written as DNA, the CDR3 is TGTGCCAGCAGTCCCTTGACAGGGGAATATGGCTACACCTTC. Translating gives CASSPLTGEYGYTF.